Following are 5 T cell receptor beta chains from one sample sequenced in a study of blood T cell repertoires in COVID-19. Some clones are missing from TCRdb's copy, which holds only in-frame ones; the method was immunoSEQ multiplex PCR. Seen here are approximately 350,000 clones, more than 80% observed once, and the top ten hold around 3%. Sequencing input: peripheral blood. These receptors came from a woman between 25 and 40 years old with COVID-19, enrolled during active disease.

This clone was observed a handful of times. This chain joins TRBV4-2 and TRBJ1-6, with no clear D. The CDR3 has 17 amino acids. The V end lost 2 bases, the J end lost 0 bases, and 11 bases lay between the germline ends. Germline loops: CDR1 LGHNA, CDR2 YNFKEQ. The CDR3, as DNA: TGTGCCAGCAGCCAACCTCGACCTAGCTCCTATAATTCACCCCTCCACTTT. This gives the protein CASSQPRPSSYNSPLHF.

The chain carries TRBV10-3 and TRBJ2-7, with TRBD1 matching over 7 bases. CDR3 size: 13 residues. Per the germline V gene, CDR1 is ENHRY and CDR2 is SYGVKD. J was trimmed by 1 base and V by 4 bases; bases with no gene match: 1. Here the CDR3 reads CAISVGQSYEQYF. DNA for the CDR3: TGTGCCATCAGTGTGGGACAGTCCTACGAGCAGTACTTC.

The CDR3 DNA follows: TGTGCCAGTTGTTCTTCTTACGGGGGGTCTCTAATGAACACTGAAGCTTTCTTT. Encoded protein: CASCSSYGGSLMNTEAFF. The chain combines TRBV19 with TRBJ1-1; tentatively, D is TRBD1 (5 bases). The germline V and J ends were trimmed by 8 bases and 0 bases, with 25 bases remaining between them. Germline V lookup: CDR1 LNHDA, CDR2 SQIVND (reference sequence). This CDR3 comprises 18 residues.

The V gene is TRBV3-1 (or the pseudogene TRBV3-2), the J gene TRBJ2-5, with D unresolved. The V and J ends lost 0 bases and 5 bases respectively, with 4 bases between them. In germline, CDR1 is LGHDT, CDR2 YNNKEL (reference sequence). CDR3 size: 12 residues. As DNA, the CDR3 is TGTGCCAGCAGCCAAGACCTGGAGACCCAGTACTTC. Protein product: CASSQDLETQYF.

The chain is built from TRBV5-4 and TRBJ2-1; D might be TRBD2 (6 bases). There are 15 residues in the CDR3. CDR1 and CDR2 (germline): SGHNT, YYREEE (reference sequence). Trimming pared 7 bases from V and 3 bases from J, leaving 17 bases between. The chain's CDR3 is CASGTSLADYNEQFF. CDR3 nucleotides: TGTGCCAGCGGTACGTCACTAGCAGACTACAATGAGCAGTTCTTC.